The 20 T cell receptor beta chains below all came from one sample that was sequenced in a study of cytomegalovirus exposure and HLA in healthy donors. PCR employed 60 Vbeta and 13 Jbeta primers. The data were produced by immunoSEQ multiplex PCR, yet TCRdb's version contains in-frame clones alone and is incomplete. The data contain about 92,000 clones, 80% to 90% of them singletons. Sequences were obtained from PBMCs. These receptors were taken from a woman aged 18-35 years in good health and CMV-seropositive.

This chain connects TRBV9 to TRBJ2-7, with D tentatively TRBD2 (5 bases). The germline V gene encodes CDR1 SGDLS and CDR2 YYNGEE. V was pared by 3 bases and J by 3 bases, with 13 bases between. This CDR3 region has 14 residues. CDR3 coding DNA: TGTGCCAGCAGCGCCAACTCCGGGGACTACGAGCAGTACTTC. Translating gives CASSANSGDYEQYF.

This clone is labeled medium-sized. The chain uses TRBV4-1 and TRBJ2-7; 8 bases align to TRBD2. Trimming removed 1 base from V and 2 bases from J; junction bases left unmatched: 4. CDR1 and CDR2 from the germline V gene are MGHRA and YSYEKL. This CDR3 has 15 amino acids. CDR3 sequence: CASSQGYSGTYEQYF. Written as DNA, the CDR3 is TGCGCCAGCAGCCAAGGGTATAGCGGGACCTACGAGCAGTACTTC.

CDR3 residues: CASSYSTGGSGEQFF. The CDR3 DNA is TGTGCCAGCAGTTACTCGACAGGGGGCAGCGGTGAGCAGTTCTTC. This rearrangement joins TRBV6-5 to TRBJ2-1, with 10 bases lining up with TRBD1. CDR1 is MNHEY, CDR2 SVGAGI, per germline. J lost 9 bases, V lost 0 bases, and 5 bases had no gene match. CDR3 length: 15 residues.

The chain carries TRBV6-6 and TRBJ2-3; 10 nucleotides line up with TRBD2. The length of the CDR3 is 16 residues. Per germline, CDR1 MNHNY and CDR2 SVGAGI (reference sequence). J gave up 4 bases and V 0 bases, and 4 bases lay outside the gene matches. In DNA, the CDR3 is TGTGCCAGCAGTTACTCTCAGCGGGGGGGGGCAGATACGCAGTATTTT. Translating gives CASSYSQRGGADTQYF.

The V call is TRBV4-1, the J call TRBJ2-1; 10 bases are shared with TRBD2. Germline assignment: CDR1 MGHRA and CDR2 YSYEKL. CDR3 length: 14 residues. V lost 7 bases, J lost 8 bases, and 8 bases stayed unmatched. In nucleotides, the CDR3 is TGCGCCAGCAAGGCAGCGGGAGGGGTGGATGAGCAGTTCTTC. Amino acids: CASKAAGGVDEQFF.

V usage is TRBV6-6 and J usage is TRBJ1-6; 7 positions match TRBD1. Trimming cost V 6 bases and J 5 bases; bases outside gene matches: 4. CDR3 length: 14 amino acids. Germline V gene data show CDR1 as MNHNY and CDR2 as SVGAGI (reference sequence). In nucleotides, the CDR3 is TGTGCCAGCAGGCCGGGACAGAATAATTCACCCCTCCACTTT. Translated: CASRPGQNNSPLHF.

This chain links TRBV5-1 with TRBJ2-1; weak D call: TRBD2 (6 bases). The CDR3 runs 17 residues. Per the germline V gene, CDR1 is SGHRS and CDR2 is YFSETQ. V was cut by 0 bases and J by 0 bases, with 13 bases left in between. The CDR3 nucleotides are TGCGCCAGCAGCTTGGATCCTAGCGCGAGCTCCTACAATGAGCAGTTCTTC. Its translation: CASSLDPSASSYNEQFF.

The rearrangement uses TRBV7-9 and TRBJ2-7; D is perhaps TRBD2 (5 bases). The CDR3 length is 16 residues. Trimming stripped 5 bases from V and 3 bases from J, with 20 bases between. The germline CDR1 and CDR2 sequences are SEHNR and FQNEAQ (reference sequence). The CDR3 DNA reads TGTGCCAGCAGCACCGGAAAGTGGGAGAGCAGCTACGAGCAGTACTTC. Translated, it gives CASSTGKWESSYEQYF.

The chain couples TRBV6-1 to TRBJ2-7; D is undetermined. Germline CDR1 and CDR2: MNHNS and SASEGT. V was pared by 3 bases and J by 2 bases, with 8 bases between. This CDR3 has 13 amino acids. This chain's CDR3 is CASSETETYEQYF. CDR3 bases: TGTGCCAGCAGTGAGACTGAAACCTACGAGCAGTACTTC.

The table lists this clone with a few counts. The chain couples TRBV6-5 to TRBJ1-1, with D possibly being TRBD1 (5 bases). From germline, CDR1 is MNHEY and CDR2 SVGAGI. V was shortened by 5 bases and J by 5 bases, with 12 bases between the two germline ends. CDR3 length equals 13 residues. DNA for the CDR3: TGTGCCAGCAGTCGCGATGGGGGGACTGAAGCTTTCTTT. Its protein is CASSRDGGTEAFF.

The V and J genes are TRBV13 and TRBJ1-1; D possibly corresponds to TRBD1 (5 bases). The length of the CDR3 is 14 residues. From germline, CDR1 is PRHDT and CDR2 FYEKMQ (reference sequence). Trimming pared 5 bases from V and 6 bases from J, leaving 16 bases between. This CDR3 is CASSPGGAQPEAFF. The CDR3 coding sequence is TGTGCCAGCAGCCCCGGGGGTGCCCAACCTGAAGCTTTCTTT.

The V and J genes are TRBV14 and TRBJ1-4; D perhaps matches TRBD1 (5 bases). Germline CDR1 and CDR2: SGHDN and FVKESK. V gave up 3 bases and J gave up 4 bases, with 12 bases separating them. This CDR3 is built from 15 residues. In DNA, the CDR3 is TGTGCCAGCAGCCAGGAGGGGTATTATAATGAAAAACTGTTTTTT. Translated, it gives CASSQEGYYNEKLFF.

This sequence joins TRBV7-2 and TRBJ1-3; D might be TRBD1 (5 bases). This CDR3 comprises 17 residues. Trimming removed 5 bases from V and 3 bases from J, with 20 bases in between. Per germline, CDR1 SGHTA and CDR2 FQGNSA. The CDR3 sequence: CASSPWAGGRLGNTIYF. In nucleotides, the CDR3 is TGTGCCAGCAGCCCCTGGGCCGGGGGAAGGCTTGGAAACACCATATATTTT.

V usage is TRBV6-1 and J usage is TRBJ1-2; the D gene is possibly TRBD1 (6 bases). Germline assignment: CDR1 MNHNS and CDR2 SASEGT. CDR3 length equals 14 residues. V lost 3 bases and J 5 bases, leaving 13 bases between the germline ends. CDR3 in DNA: TGTGCCAGCAGTGACACGGACAGCCTTTATGGCTACACCTTC. Translating it yields CASSDTDSLYGYTF.

The J gene is TRBJ2-1, the V gene TRBV4-1, with D tentatively TRBD1 (5 bases). CDR3 length: 16 residues. Deletions cut 1 base from V and 0 bases from J, with 10 bases between. In germline, CDR1 is MGHRA, CDR2 YSYEKL. CDR3 bases: TGCGCCAGCAGCCAAGTTGGCCAGGGCTCCTACAATGAGCAGTTCTTC. Protein sequence: CASSQVGQGSYNEQFF.

This chain links TRBV11-3 with TRBJ1-1; maybe TRBD1 (6 bases). This CDR3 is 15 amino acids long. Trimming left V 5 bases short and J 2 bases short, with 15 bases between. CDR1 is SGHNT and CDR2 is YENEEA in the germline V gene. CDR3 protein: CASSQGRTANTEAFF. CDR3 nucleotide sequence: TGTGCCAGCAGCCAAGGAAGGACAGCAAACACTGAAGCTTTCTTT.

CDR3 DNA sequence: TGCGCCAGCAGCTTACGCGGGACTAGCGGGTATAGCACAGATACGCAGTATTTT. This gives the protein CASSLRGTSGYSTDTQYF. This chain uses TRBV5-1 with TRBJ2-3; 12 nucleotides line up with TRBD2. J was trimmed by 0 bases and V by 2 bases; bases with no gene match: 7. The CDR3 has 18 residues. The germline CDR1 and CDR2 sequences are SGHRS and YFSETQ.

V usage is TRBV6-6 and J usage is TRBJ2-7, with no clear D. The CDR3 loop spans 12 amino acids. Trimming took 2 bases from V and 3 from J, leaving 5 bases between them. Germline CDR1 MNHNY, CDR2 SVGAGI (reference sequence). CDR3 sequence reads: CASSYVIYEQYF. The CDR3 DNA follows: TGTGCCAGCAGTTACGTTATCTACGAGCAGTACTTC.

V usage is TRBV7-8 and J usage is TRBJ1-5, with 7 bases fitting TRBD1. The CDR3 runs to 15 residues. With V trimmed by 5 bases and J by 4 bases, 8 bases remained unmatched. Germline values: CDR1 SGHVS, CDR2 FQNEAQ. The CDR3 protein is CASSPTPQGNQPQHF. The CDR3, as DNA: TGTGCCAGCAGCCCCACCCCACAGGGGAATCAGCCCCAGCATTTT.

This rearrangement joins TRBV6-5 to TRBJ2-7; weak D call: TRBD1 (6 bases). The CDR3 runs 15 residues. The germline gives CDR1 MNHEY, CDR2 SVGAGI. Between the trimmed V and J ends, which lost 6 bases and 2 bases, there was a span of 17 bases. CDR3 coding DNA: TGTGCCAGCAGGCCAACAGGGCGTATCACCTACGAGCAGTACTTC. Translation gives CASRPTGRITYEQYF.